The TCR beta chain described here comes from a study of blood T cell repertoires in COVID-19. Study as a whole: The study drew acute and convalescent COVID-19 samples from the United States, Italy and Spain. PBMCs, B-cell-depleted T cells, or T cells provided the cDNA or gDNA that made up the material.

Germline V gene sequence: CDR1 SGHAT, CDR2 FQNNGV. V lost 0 bases to trimming and J lost 11 bases; unmatched junction nucleotides: 12. This CDR3 is 17 amino acids long. In the original workflow: Scientists estimated how many nucleated cells there were by amplifying reference gene primers. This table comes from immunoSEQ multiplex PCR, and its TCRdb copy is limited to in-frame clones, with some not included. D and trimming were read from the DNA, whereas the V and J calls and clone size are those reported in that table. The sample includes about 150,000 clones, around 84% of them seen just once. The chain uses TRBV11-2 and TRBJ2-3; TRBD2 aligns across 12 bases. The TCR comes from a man in his 70s with acute or convalescent COVID-19. Source material: peripheral blood. The CDR3 DNA is TGTGCCAGCAGCTTAGAACTACTAGCGGGAGGCCCGGGCGGGCAGTATTTT. It encodes CASSLELLAGGPGGQYF.